This T cell receptor (beta chain) originates from a study of blood T cells in healthy people across ages. J gave up 5 bases and V 0 bases, and 4 bases lay outside the gene matches. Germline values: CDR1 MNHEY, CDR2 SVGAGI. This CDR3 is 15 amino acids long. This clonotype was counted many times. The use of a sample-barcoded 5' primer and a J-beta primer mix characterized a second PCR of 7 to 11 cycles. In TCRdb, the 5' RACE reads were re-called with MiXCR into one record per CDR3 protein. The sample consists of just under 900,000 distinct CDR3 sequences, under 30% of them appearing once. What was sequenced was blood. The clonotype originates from an elderly woman in good health. V and J are TRBV6-5 and TRBJ2-3; 8 bases are shared with TRBD1. CDR3 in DNA: TGTGCCAGCAGTTACTCGACAGGGGTAGGAGATACGCAGTATTTT. Residues: CASSYSTGVGDTQYF.